Reported below is one T cell receptor beta chain. Trimming removed 3 bases from V and 2 bases from J; junction bases left unmatched: 6. This CDR3 is built from 17 residues. CDR1 and CDR2 from the germline V gene are SEHNR and FQNEAQ (reference sequence). TCRdb keeps only in-frame clones here, not all; method: immunoSEQ multiplex PCR. Here the sample spans more than 600,000 clones, approximately 90% being singletons. This specimen belongs to a study of shared clonotypes between healthy human individuals. The wider study: CD4 naive and memory got three plates each, CD8 naive two, CD8 memory one.

Positive CCR7 selection of CD45RO-negative cells yielded the naive CD8 cells, and terminally differentiated effector memory CD45RA+ cells were excluded. The source is a young man in good health. The specimen was naive CD8+ T cells sorted from blood. The V gene is TRBV7-9, the J gene TRBJ2-3; 12 nucleotides line up with TRBD1. The CDR3 protein is CASSFYGTGGPTDTQYF. CDR3 in DNA: TGTGCCAGCAGCTTCTATGGGACAGGGGGCCCCACAGATACGCAGTATTTT. Full variable domain (outside the CDR3, taken from reference TRBV7-9 and TRBJ2-3): DTGVSQNPRHKITKRGQNVTFRCDPISEHNRLYWYRQTLGQGPEFLTYFQNEAQLEKSRLLSDRFSAERPKGSFSTLEIQRTEQGDSAMYLCASSFYGTGGPTDTQYFGPGTRLTVL.